The 4 T cell receptor beta chains presented below share a single source sample, sequenced in a study of human versus mouse CDR3 diversity and MHC coevolution. Clones were sequenced by immunoSEQ multiplex PCR, and TCRdb holds only the in-frame ones, with some missing. In the table there are around 59,000 clones, 85% to 95% of which are singletons. Sequencing was carried out using naive CD4+ T cells from blood. As to subset: CD45RO-negative CD62L-positive naive CD4 T cells. Receptors originate from a person in their sixties in good health.

This clone showed up just once. This sequence joins TRBV11-2 and TRBJ1-2, with TRBD1 as a possible D gene (6 bases). The V gene's germline CDR1 is SGHAT and CDR2 FQNNGV. This CDR3 spans 13 amino acids. Trimming removed 4 bases from V and 4 bases from J, with 10 bases in between. The CDR3 bases are TGTGCCAGCAGCTCAGGACAGTTCTATGGCTACACCTTC. Translation gives CASSSGQFYGYTF.

This chain connects TRBV6-5 to TRBJ2-7; 8 nucleotides agree with TRBD2. V was clipped by 6 bases and J by 0 bases; unmatched bases: 4. From germline, CDR1 is MNHEY and CDR2 SVGAGI. The CDR3 is 14 amino acids. The CDR3 protein is CASSPGGNSYEQYF. CDR3 nucleotides: TGTGCCAGCAGCCCGGGGGGGAACTCCTACGAGCAGTACTTC.

For this clone: An end of the junction differs from the germline gene, which may be a read error. This chain links TRBV7-2 with TRBJ2-3; a weak D match, TRBD1 (6 bases). This CDR3 contains 13 residues. Germline V gene lookup returns CDR1 SGHTA and CDR2 FQGNSA. CDR3 in amino acids: CASRLAGGGTQYF. The CDR3 DNA is TGTGCCAGCAGGTTAGCTGGGGGCGGAACGCAGTATTTT.

CDR3 protein: CASSGQGGGELFF. The DNA for the CDR3 is TGTGCCAGTAGTGGACAGGGTGGCGGGGAGCTGTTTTTT. V usage is TRBV19 and J usage is TRBJ2-2; 8 bases match TRBD1. V lost 5 bases to trimming and J lost 7 bases; unmatched junction nucleotides: 3. The CDR3 spans 13 residues. Germline assignment: CDR1 LNHDA and CDR2 SQIVND (reference sequence).